This T cell receptor beta chain was recovered during a study of cytomegalovirus exposure and HLA in healthy donors. General study results and limits: Later analysis suggested links between common viral pathogens and several top significant clusters. The study found most TCR sequences rare, yet found some public TCRs in many donors.

The study ran its PCR with 60 Vbeta and 13 Jbeta primers. Here immunoSEQ multiplex PCR was the method, and the copy in TCRdb shows in-frame clones only, minus some. The sample shows about 200,000 clones, roughly 80% of them seen only once. V lost 8 bases and J lost 1, with 9 bases in between. The CDR3 runs to 12 residues. Germline CDR1 reads MNHNY; CDR2 reads SVGAGI (reference sequence). Of note for this clone: Its cognate antigen is unknown.

The receptor comes from a young man in good health and CMV-seronegative. Sequenced sample: PBMCs. The gene calls are TRBV6-6 and TRBJ2-7, with no clear D. Written as DNA, the CDR3 is TGTGCCAGCGCCTCCGGGTCCTACGAGCAGTACTTC. Amino acids: CASASGSYEQYF.